Below, 14 T cell receptor beta chains from the same sample are listed, as sequenced in a study. MiXCR, run by TCRdb on the 5' RACE reads, gives a single entry per CDR3 protein. The sample holds around 34,000 distinct CDR3 sequences, 27% seen once. Cells sorted as Tregs were CD4+, CD25+ and CD127-/low. What was sequenced was tumor-infiltrating Tregs sorted from the breast tumor. Receptor source: a female donor with breast cancer.

The chain combines TRBV4-3 with TRBJ2-5; D is tentatively TRBD1 or TRBD2 (5 bases each). CDR1 LGHNA and CDR2 YSLEER come from the germline V gene. V lost 4 bases and J 2 bases, leaving 11 bases between the germline ends. CDR3 size: 14 residues. CDR3 in DNA: TGCGCCAGCAGCCGAAGGGACGGACAAGAGACCCAGTACTTC. It codes for CASSRRDGQETQYF.

Comment on this clonotype: A junction end diverges from the germline sequence, so it may reflect a read error. The J gene is TRBJ2-1, the V gene TRBV7-3; 10 bases align to TRBD2. The germline CDR1 and CDR2 sequences are SGHTA and FQGTGA. This CDR3 comprises 16 residues. This CDR3 is CASSPGGLARAYEQCF. CDR3 sequence (DNA): TGTGCCAGCAGCCCCGGGGGACTAGCGCGAGCCTATGAGCAGTGCTTC.

This clonotype was recorded a few times. Just one base apart from a much larger clone, this may be a read error. The chain is built from TRBV20-1 and TRBJ1-5, with a weak D call TRBD1 (5 bases). Germline loops: CDR1 DFQATT, CDR2 SNEGSKA (reference sequence). The CDR3 contains 16 residues. CDR3 sequence: CSANDRLRYSNQPRHF. CDR3 nucleotides: TGCAGTGCTAATGACAGACTCCGATATAGCAATCAGCCCCGGCATTTT.

This clonotype was recorded at least ten times. The chain recombines TRBV24-1 with TRBJ2-3, with a possible D match to TRBD2 (6 bases). The V gene's germline CDR1 is KGHDR and CDR2 SFDVKD. The ends were cut back, 5 bases at V and 8 bases at J, with 13 bases in the middle. This CDR3 region has 13 residues. The CDR3 sequence: CATSALAMGTQYF. The CDR3 bases are TGTGCCACCAGTGCTCTAGCGATGGGTACGCAGTATTTT.

CDR3 sequence (DNA): TGTGCCAGCAGTGTACGGGGACAGGCGTTAAACTATGGCTACACCTTC. Encoded protein: CASSVRGQALNYGYTF. This chain uses TRBV6-1 with TRBJ1-2, with 8 bases lining up with TRBD1. The V and J ends lost 4 bases and 2 bases, in that order; junction bases with no gene match: 9. CDR1 and CDR2 (germline): MNHNS, SASEGT. CDR3 length: 16 residues.

Notes on this clonotype: At one boundary the junction diverges from the germline segment, which might be a read error. This chain joins TRBV18 and TRBJ1-2, with a weak D call TRBD1 (5 bases). Germline assignment: CDR1 KGHSH and CDR2 LQKENI. There are 16 residues in the CDR3. CDR3 in amino acids: CVSSPSGVTSNYGYTF. CDR3 nucleotide sequence: TGTGTCAGCTCCCCATCGGGGGTGACATCGAACTATGGCTACACCTTC.

This clonotype was seen more than once but under ten times. The chain carries TRBV5-1 and TRBJ2-1, with D perhaps matching TRBD1 or TRBD2 (5 bases each). The germline gives CDR1 SGHRS, CDR2 YFSETQ. Trimming took off 0 bases at V and 7 bases at J, with 11 bases between the two ends. The CDR3 extends over 14 amino acids. CDR3 in DNA: TGCGCCAGCAGCTTGGTGGCAGGGAGAAATGAGCAGTTCTTC. Its protein is CASSLVAGRNEQFF. The full variable domain, completed using reference TRBV5-1 and TRBJ2-1, is KAGVTQTPRYLIKTRGQQVTLSCSPISGHRSVSWYQQTPGQGLQFLFEYFSETQRNKGNFPGRFSGRQFSNSRSEMNVSTLELGDSALYLCASSLVAGRNEQFFGPGTRLTVL.

V usage is TRBV6-5 and J usage is TRBJ1-5; D remains unclear. From germline, CDR1 is MNHEY and CDR2 SVGAGI. The CDR3 has 15 residues. V was pared by 8 bases and J by 0 bases, with 14 bases between. CDR3 loop: CASADSAYSNQPQHF. DNA for the CDR3: TGTGCCAGCGCCGATTCTGCTTATAGCAATCAGCCCCAGCATTTT.

This clonotype was observed at least ten times. The V call is TRBV2, the J call TRBJ2-1, with 9 nucleotides matching TRBD2. Germline loops: CDR1 SNHLY, CDR2 FYNNEI. This CDR3 has 16 amino acids. Trimming at V came to 6 bases and at J to 0 bases, leaving 6 bases not matched to a gene. CDR3 sequence reads: CASRAGGFSSYNEQFF. CDR3 DNA sequence: TGTGCCAGCAGAGCGGGAGGATTCAGCTCCTACAATGAGCAGTTCTTC.

The sample holds many counts of this clonotype. This chain uses TRBV20-1 with TRBJ2-7; 8 bases agree with TRBD2. The CDR3 extends over 14 amino acids. In germline, CDR1 is DFQATT, CDR2 SNEGSKA (reference sequence). V lost 5 bases and J lost 2; bases outside the gene matches: 8. DNA for the CDR3: TGCAGTGCTGATCGGGAGGGCCGAGCCTACGAGCAGTACTTC. The encoded protein is CSADREGRAYEQYF.

The chain employs TRBV15 and TRBJ1-2, with 7 bases fitting TRBD1. The germline CDR1 and CDR2 sequences are LNHNV and YYDKDF (reference sequence). V lost 0 bases, J lost 2 bases, and 3 bases stayed unmatched. This CDR3 has 15 amino acids. CDR3 in DNA: TGTGCCACCAGCAGAGACAGGGGGATGAACTATGGCTACACCTTC. Translating it yields CATSRDRGMNYGYTF.

Only a few counts were recorded for this clonotype. Being one base from a much bigger clone, this may be a read error. The rearrangement joins TRBV7-3 to TRBJ2-1; tentatively, D is TRBD1 (5 bases). V dropped 3 bases and J dropped 12 bases, with 9 bases sitting between them. Germline V gene sequence: CDR1 SGHTA, CDR2 FQGTGA. This CDR3 has 11 residues. The CDR3: CASSFGRGQFF. Here the CDR3 DNA reads TGTGCCAGCAGCTTCGGAAGGGGGCAGTTCTTC.

This clonotype was counted ten times or more. V usage is TRBV2 and J usage is TRBJ1-5; D remains ambiguous. The germline V gene encodes CDR1 SNHLY and CDR2 FYNNEI. This CDR3 has 15 amino acids. Trimming cost V 5 bases and J 7 bases, with 18 bases left between them. CDR3 region: CASSTGKGPGQPQHF. As DNA, the CDR3 is TGTGCCAGCAGTACGGGGAAAGGGCCGGGCCAGCCCCAGCATTTT.

As for this clonotype: This clone may be a read error of a much larger clone one base away. V usage is TRBV6-1 and J usage is TRBJ1-1; a weak D match, TRBD1 (6 bases). Germline V gene data show CDR1 as MNHNS and CDR2 as SASEGT. This CDR3 spans 11 amino acids. CDR3 region: CTSSEQGRAFF. DNA of the CDR3: TGTACCAGCAGCGAACAGGGACGGGCTTTCTTT.